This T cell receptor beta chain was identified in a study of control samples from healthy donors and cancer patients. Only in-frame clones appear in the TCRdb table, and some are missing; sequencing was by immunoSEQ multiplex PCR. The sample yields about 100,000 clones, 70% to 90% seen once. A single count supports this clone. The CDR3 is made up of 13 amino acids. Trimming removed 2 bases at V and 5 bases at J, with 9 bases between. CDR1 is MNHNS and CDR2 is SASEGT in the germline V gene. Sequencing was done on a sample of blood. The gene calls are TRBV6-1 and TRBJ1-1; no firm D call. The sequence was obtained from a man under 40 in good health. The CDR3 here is CASSEMGLTEAFF. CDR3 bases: TGTGCCAGCAGTGAAATGGGATTAACTGAAGCTTTCTTT.